These 25 T cell receptor beta chains came from one sample sequenced in a study of T cell repertoires in cytomegalovirus infection. TCRdb re-analysed the reads in MiXCR, keeping a single row per CDR3 protein. The sample lists nearly 450,000 distinct CDR3 sequences; roughly 30% were seen once. Sample: PBMCs. The source is a human donor in good health (CMV status not recorded). Some clones in this sample may be carry-over from other donors' samples.

This clonotype was seen many times. J is TRBJ1-1 and V is TRBV7-2; D is possibly TRBD1 (5 bases). The CDR3 consists of 16 residues. In germline, CDR1 is SGHTA, CDR2 FQGNSA. V was clipped by 2 bases and J by 2 bases, with 15 bases between them. The CDR3 nucleotides are TGTGCCAGCAGCTTAAGGGTCGGGGGGGTTAACACTGAAGCTTTCTTT. It specifies CASSLRVGGVNTEAFF.

This clonotype was picked up many times. The V and J genes are TRBV7-2 and TRBJ2-3, with no clear D. V lost 6 bases, J lost 2 bases, and 9 bases lay in between. Germline V gene sequence: CDR1 SGHTA, CDR2 FQGNSA. CDR3 length: 13 residues. The CDR3 nucleotides are TGTGCCAGCAGACCGTGGGACACAGATACGCAGTATTTT. This codes for CASRPWDTDTQYF.

V gene TRBV2 combines with J gene TRBJ2-2, with no clear D. V lost 4 bases and J lost 4, with 10 bases in between. Germline V gene lookup returns CDR1 SNHLY and CDR2 FYNNEI. This CDR3 contains 14 residues. The CDR3 reads CASSALVITGELFF. The CDR3 DNA is TGTGCCAGCAGTGCGTTAGTAATCACCGGGGAGCTGTTTTTT.

This clonotype has more than one count but fewer than ten. The V gene is TRBV6-5, the J gene TRBJ2-5; D call uncertain. The germline gives CDR1 MNHEY, CDR2 SVGAGI. This CDR3 spans 15 amino acids. The V and J ends lost 0 bases and 5 bases respectively, with 13 bases between them. The CDR3 loop reads CASSYSQAHFETQYF. The CDR3 region has the DNA TGTGCCAGCAGTTACTCGCAAGCCCATTTCGAGACCCAGTACTTC.

The sample holds a few counts of this clonotype. The J gene is TRBJ2-7, the V gene TRBV7-9; a weak D match, TRBD1 (6 bases). CDR3 length: 14 amino acids. Trimming pared 5 bases from V and 1 base from J, leaving 12 bases between. Germline CDR1 reads SEHNR; CDR2 reads FQNEAQ (reference sequence). DNA for the CDR3: TGTGCCAGCAGCACCGACAGGTTTTCCTACGAGCAGTACTTC. Translated: CASSTDRFSYEQYF.

This clonotype was observed at least ten times. This sequence joins TRBV4-3 and TRBJ1-5, with 8 bases identical to TRBD1. Per the germline V gene, CDR1 is LGHNA and CDR2 is YSLEER. CDR3 length equals 16 residues. J was trimmed by 1 base and V by 0 bases; bases with no gene match: 2. The CDR3: CASSQEWTGSNQPQHF. The CDR3, as DNA: TGCGCCAGCAGCCAAGAGTGGACAGGGAGCAATCAGCCCCAGCATTTT.

The chain is built from TRBV28 and TRBJ1-2, with D possibly matching TRBD1 (5 bases). Germline V gene lookup returns CDR1 MDHEN and CDR2 SYDVKM. The V gene lost 4 bases and the J gene lost 8 bases, with 14 bases spanning the gap. The CDR3 spans 13 residues. The CDR3: CASSSLRVRGYTF. The CDR3 DNA sequence: TGTGCCAGCAGTTCCCTCAGGGTTCGCGGCTACACCTTC.

The chain recombines TRBV15 with TRBJ2-3, with 9 bases matching TRBD2. Germline V gene lookup returns CDR1 LNHNV and CDR2 YYDKDF (reference sequence). With 0 bases clipped from V and 5 bases from J, the junction kept 12 bases outside the gene matches. This CDR3 is built from 18 residues. The DNA for the CDR3 is TGTGCCACCAGCAGAGATCTTGCGGGGGGGCCGGCGGGAGATACGCAGTATTTT. This encodes CATSRDLAGGPAGDTQYF.

This clonotype was detected ten times or more. The chain employs TRBV7-8 and TRBJ1-1; 9 nucleotides agree with TRBD1. CDR3 length equals 14 residues. Germline V gene data show CDR1 as SGHVS and CDR2 as FQNEAQ. J was trimmed by 11 bases and V by 7 bases; bases with no gene match: 14. The CDR3 is CASNPYRGRGVAFF. For the CDR3, the DNA is TGTGCCAGCAACCCCTACAGGGGGCGCGGCGTGGCTTTCTTT.

The table lists this clonotype with a count of one. The rearrangement uses TRBV28 and TRBJ2-5; D ambiguous. Germline V gene lookup returns CDR1 MDHEN and CDR2 SYDVKM. V dropped 3 bases and J dropped 0 bases, with 8 bases sitting between them. The CDR3 is 14 amino acids. In DNA, the CDR3 is TGTGCCAGCAGTTTCCGGCAGAACCAAGAGACCCAGTACTTC. This codes for CASSFRQNQETQYF.

V usage is TRBV23-1 and J usage is TRBJ2-7, with D possibly TRBD2 on 5 matching bases. TRBV23-1 is given ORF status, its function remaining uncertain. The CDR3 spans 16 residues. Trimming removed 2 bases from V and 2 bases from J, with 16 bases in between. CDR3 sequence: CASSQPGLDRTYEQYF. CDR3 DNA sequence: TGCGCCAGCAGTCAACCGGGATTGGACCGAACCTACGAGCAGTACTTC.

In the case of this clonotype: One junction end disagrees with the germline gene, perhaps due to a read error. The chain is built from TRBV5-4 and TRBJ1-2; weak D call: TRBD1 (6 bases). There are 11 residues in the CDR3. Germline values: CDR1 SGHNT, CDR2 YYREEE (reference sequence). The CDR3 DNA is TGTGCCAGCAGCCTTGGGGGGCCCTGGGCCTTC. Its protein is CASSLGGPWAF.

The genes are TRBV7-9 and TRBJ2-3, with D hard to call. The CDR3 loop spans 12 amino acids. The V end lost 7 bases, the J end lost 0 bases, and 5 bases lay between the germline ends. Germline V gene data show CDR1 as SEHNR and CDR2 as FQNEAQ (reference sequence). The DNA of the CDR3 is TGTGCCAGCACCACCAGCACAGATACGCAGTATTTT. It translates to CASTTSTDTQYF.

Here the CDR3 DNA reads TGCAGTGCTAGAGACCCGACTACTAGCGGGGTAATCTACGAGCAGTACTTC. As protein: CSARDPTTSGVIYEQYF. The V and J genes are TRBV20-1 and TRBJ2-7; 10 bases agree with TRBD2. V trimming: 0 bases; J trimming: 3 bases; junction bases outside the gene matches: 11. In germline, CDR1 is DFQATT, CDR2 SNEGSKA (reference sequence). The CDR3 runs to 17 residues.

The chain joins TRBV2 to TRBJ1-2; 8 bases are shared with TRBD1. V lost 9 bases and J lost 4; bases outside the gene matches: 4. The CDR3 sequence is 12 residues long. Germline V CDR1 and CDR2: SNHLY, FYNNEI. The CDR3: CASSGGSYGYTF. CDR3 DNA: TGTGCCAGTTCAGGGGGCAGCTATGGCTACACCTTC.

In this sample, this clonotype turned up many times. The rearrangement uses TRBV7-2 and TRBJ2-1; 9 bases align to TRBD2. Trimming cost V 5 bases and J 2 bases; bases outside gene matches: 10. In germline, CDR1 is SGHTA, CDR2 FQGNSA. CDR3 size: 17 residues. The DNA of the CDR3 is TGTGCCAGCAGCCTCACCCCCCGCGGGGGGGCCTACAATGAGCAGTTCTTC. This sequence encodes CASSLTPRGGAYNEQFF.

For this clonotype: Compared with germline, one end of the junction differs, possibly owing to a read error. V gene TRBV10-2 combines with J gene TRBJ2-5; D is unresolved. Germline values: CDR1 WSHSY, CDR2 SAAADI. The CDR3 has 11 residues. CDR3 residues: CASSVGETHYF. CDR3 DNA sequence: TGCGCCAGCAGTGTTGGAGAGACCCATTACTTC.

For this clonotype: Possible read error: a much larger clone is one base away. V is TRBV7-9 and J is TRBJ2-5, with D uncertain. The CDR3 runs 16 residues. Germline CDR1 and CDR2: SEHNR and FQNEAQ (reference sequence). The CDR3 here is CASSSSTWYAQETKYF. The CDR3 DNA sequence: TGTGCCAGCAGCTCCTCGACTTGGTACGCGCAGGAGACCAAGTACTTC.

In regard to this clonotype: An end of the junction differs from the germline gene, which may be a read error. The rearrangement joins TRBV20-1 to TRBJ2-5; tentative D call: TRBD2 (6 bases). The CDR3 runs 14 residues. In germline, CDR1 is DFQATT, CDR2 SNEGSKA (reference sequence). The CDR3 nucleotides read TGCAGTGCAATACCCCCGGTTCCGGGAGAGACCCAGTGCTTC. Protein sequence: CSAIPPVPGETQCF.

V and J are TRBV7-2 and TRBJ2-2, with no clear D. V lost 5 bases to trimming and J lost 4 bases, with 14 bases between them. The length of the CDR3 is 15 residues. Germline V gene sequence: CDR1 SGHTA, CDR2 FQGNSA. The CDR3, as DNA: TGTGCCAGCAGCCCACCGCTGGGGTGCACCGGGGAGCTGTTTTTT. Amino acid sequence: CASSPPLGCTGELFF.

The table lists this clonotype with a few counts. The chain uses TRBV11-1 and TRBJ2-1, with TRBD2 as a possible D gene (6 bases). CDR3 length equals 14 residues. V gave up 5 bases and J gave up 4 bases, with 12 bases separating them. CDR1 SGHAT and CDR2 FQDESV come from the germline V gene (reference sequence). The CDR3 loop is CASSPRLVYNEQFF. CDR3 bases: TGTGCCAGCAGCCCCCGACTAGTTTACAATGAGCAGTTCTTC.

The J gene is TRBJ2-4, the V gene TRBV7-9; 9 nucleotides align to TRBD1. Per the germline V gene, CDR1 is SEHNR and CDR2 is FQNEAQ (reference sequence). V lost 5 bases to trimming and J lost 6 bases; unmatched junction nucleotides: 8. The CDR3 has 15 amino acids. The CDR3 protein is CASSATGGQGNIQYF. As DNA, the CDR3 is TGTGCCAGCAGCGCAACAGGGGGCCAGGGAAACATTCAGTACTTC.

The chain couples TRBV12-3 or TRBV12-4 to TRBJ2-5; 8 bases match TRBD1. The CDR3 is 15 amino acids. Germline trimming cut 6 bases from V and 0 bases from J; bases unmatched to any gene: 6. CDR3 coding DNA: TGTGCCAGCAGCCCGACAGGGGCCAACCAAGAGACCCAGTACTTC. Encoded protein: CASSPTGANQETQYF.

This clonotype was counted at least ten times. The V and J genes are TRBV7-6 and TRBJ2-3, with TRBD1 identical over 8 bases. The V gene end was trimmed by 1 base and the J gene end by 2 bases; junction bases not matched to a gene: 2. The CDR3 totals 15 residues. The germline V gene has CDR1 SGHVS and CDR2 FNYEAQ. In nucleotides, the CDR3 is TGTGCCAGCAGCTTAGGACAGGGGCTCACAGATACGCAGTATTTT. Translating gives CASSLGQGLTDTQYF.

This clonotype turned up a few times. The DNA of the CDR3 is TGTGCCACCAGTGATTTGGCGGACAATGAGCAGTTCTTC. As protein: CATSDLADNEQFF. The V call is TRBV24-1, the J call TRBJ2-1; D is undetermined. This CDR3 region has 13 residues. Germline V gene data show CDR1 as KGHDR and CDR2 as SFDVKD. Trimming removed 0 bases from V and 5 bases from J, with 4 bases in between.